This section outlines one TCR beta chain sequence together with its context. What it recognizes is unknown. These data originate in a study of early T cells in non-severe SARS-CoV-2 infection. Regarding the study as a whole: In VDJdb matching, anti-spike CD8 responses were favored while private and CD4 specificities went missing.

The protocol attached unique molecular identifiers to individual cDNA molecules. TCRdb reanalysed the 5' RACE reads using MiXCR and keeps one entry per CDR3 protein. This repertoire shows under 85,000 distinct CDR3 sequences, about 10% found once; its top ten account for roughly 7%. Germline assignment: CDR1 LNHNV and CDR2 YYDKDF (reference sequence). V lost 0 bases and J 6 bases, leaving 12 bases between the germline ends. CDR3 length: 15 residues. The chain combines TRBV15 with TRBJ2-1, with unresolved D. The clonotype was recovered from an adult who was a healthcare worker with PCR-confirmed SARS-CoV-2 infection or an uninfected control (not recorded which). Material: whole blood. CDR3 nucleotides: TGTGCCACCAGCAGAGATCTGGTCCCTCGCAATGAGCAGTTCTTC. Amino acid sequence: CATSRDLVPRNEQFF.